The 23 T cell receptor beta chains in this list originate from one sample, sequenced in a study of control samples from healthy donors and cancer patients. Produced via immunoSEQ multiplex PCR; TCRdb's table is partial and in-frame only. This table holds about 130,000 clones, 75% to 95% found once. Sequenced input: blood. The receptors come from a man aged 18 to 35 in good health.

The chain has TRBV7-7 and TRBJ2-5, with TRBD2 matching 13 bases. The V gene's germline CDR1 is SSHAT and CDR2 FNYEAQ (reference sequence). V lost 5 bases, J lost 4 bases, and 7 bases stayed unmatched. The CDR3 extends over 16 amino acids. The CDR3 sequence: CASSPGLAGSGETQYF. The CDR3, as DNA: TGTGCCAGCAGCCCGGGACTAGCGGGATCGGGAGAGACCCAGTACTTC.

The CDR3 protein is CASSEIGGYTF. The CDR3 DNA is TGTGCCAGCAGTGAAATTGGGGGTTACACCTTC. The genes are TRBV25-1 and TRBJ1-2, with TRBD1 as a possible D gene (5 bases). Germline CDR1 MGHDK, CDR2 SYGVNS. V was shortened by 2 bases and J by 11 bases, with 9 bases between the two germline ends. The CDR3 covers 11 residues.

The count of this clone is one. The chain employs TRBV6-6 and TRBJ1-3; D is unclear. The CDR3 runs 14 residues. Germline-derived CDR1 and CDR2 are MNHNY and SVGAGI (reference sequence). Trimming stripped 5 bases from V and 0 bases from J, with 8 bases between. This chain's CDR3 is CASSTLSSGNTIYF. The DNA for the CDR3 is TGTGCCAGCAGTACCCTCAGCTCTGGAAACACCATATATTTT.

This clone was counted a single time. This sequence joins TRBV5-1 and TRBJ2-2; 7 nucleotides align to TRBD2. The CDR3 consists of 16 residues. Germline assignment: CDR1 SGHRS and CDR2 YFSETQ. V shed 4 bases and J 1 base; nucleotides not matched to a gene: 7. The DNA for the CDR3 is TGCGCCAGCAGCCCCCTTTGGGGGGGGAACACCGGGGAGCTGTTTTTT. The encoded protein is CASSPLWGGNTGELFF.

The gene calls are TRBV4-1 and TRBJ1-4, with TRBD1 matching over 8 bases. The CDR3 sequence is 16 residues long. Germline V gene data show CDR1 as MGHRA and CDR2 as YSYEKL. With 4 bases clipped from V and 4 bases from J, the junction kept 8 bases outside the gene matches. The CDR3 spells CASSRQQGGLNEKLFF. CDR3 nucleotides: TGCGCCAGCAGCCGCCAACAGGGGGGACTTAATGAAAAACTGTTTTTT.

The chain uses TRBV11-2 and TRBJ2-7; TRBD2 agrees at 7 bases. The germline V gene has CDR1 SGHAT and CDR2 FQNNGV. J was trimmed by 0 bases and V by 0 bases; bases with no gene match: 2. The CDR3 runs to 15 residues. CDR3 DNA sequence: TGTGCCAGCAGCTTAGATCCGGGGGGCTCCTACGAGCAGTACTTC. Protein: CASSLDPGGSYEQYF.

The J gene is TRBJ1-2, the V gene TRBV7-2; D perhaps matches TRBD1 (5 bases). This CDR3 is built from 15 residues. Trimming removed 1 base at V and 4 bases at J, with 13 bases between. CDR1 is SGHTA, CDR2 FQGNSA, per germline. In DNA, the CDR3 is TGTGCCAGCAGCTTAGTGGGGGGATCAGCCTATGGCTACACCTTC. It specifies CASSLVGGSAYGYTF.

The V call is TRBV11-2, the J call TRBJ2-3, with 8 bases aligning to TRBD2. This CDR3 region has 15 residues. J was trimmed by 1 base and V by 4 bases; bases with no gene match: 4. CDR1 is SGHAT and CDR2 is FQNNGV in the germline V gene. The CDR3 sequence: CASSWSGGGTDTQYF. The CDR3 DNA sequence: TGTGCCAGCAGCTGGAGCGGGGGCGGCACAGATACGCAGTATTTT.

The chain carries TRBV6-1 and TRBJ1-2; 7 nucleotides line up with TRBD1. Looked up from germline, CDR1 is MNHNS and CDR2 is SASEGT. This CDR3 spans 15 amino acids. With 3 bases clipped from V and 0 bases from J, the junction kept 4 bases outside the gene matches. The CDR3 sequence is CASSDVQGANYGYTF. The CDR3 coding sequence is TGTGCCAGCAGTGATGTGCAGGGGGCTAACTATGGCTACACCTTC.

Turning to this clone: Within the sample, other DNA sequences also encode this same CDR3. The CDR3: CASRGLNSNQPQHF. CDR3 DNA: TGTGCCAGCAGGGGACTTAATAGCAATCAGCCCCAGCATTTT. The genes are TRBV2 and TRBJ1-5; TRBD1 is a possible D gene (5 bases). The V end was cut by 6 bases, the J end by 0 bases, with 9 bases between. The CDR3 spans 14 residues. The germline CDR1 and CDR2 sequences are SNHLY and FYNNEI.

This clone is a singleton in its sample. For the CDR3, the DNA is TGTGCCAGCAGAAATGACAGGGGGAACACTGAAGCTTTCTTT. It specifies CASRNDRGNTEAFF. The rearrangement links TRBV28 to TRBJ1-1; 8 bases fit TRBD1. The CDR3 spans 14 residues. The J segment lost 1 base and the V segment lost 6 bases, leaving 4 bases of the junction unmatched. Per germline, CDR1 MDHEN and CDR2 SYDVKM.

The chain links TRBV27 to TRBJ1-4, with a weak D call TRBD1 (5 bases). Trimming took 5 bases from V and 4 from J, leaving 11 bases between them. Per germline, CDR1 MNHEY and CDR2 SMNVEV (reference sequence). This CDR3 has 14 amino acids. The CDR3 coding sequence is TGTGCCAGCAGTCCTTCAGGGTTTAATGAAAAACTGTTTTTT. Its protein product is CASSPSGFNEKLFF.

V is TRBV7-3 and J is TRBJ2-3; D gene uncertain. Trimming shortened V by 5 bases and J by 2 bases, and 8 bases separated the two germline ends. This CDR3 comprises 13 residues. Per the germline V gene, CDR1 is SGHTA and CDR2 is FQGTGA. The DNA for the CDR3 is TGTGCCAGCAGCGGGGAAGCCACAGATACGCAGTATTTT. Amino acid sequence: CASSGEATDTQYF. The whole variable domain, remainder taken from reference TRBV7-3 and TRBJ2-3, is GAGVSQTPSNKVTEKGKYVELRCDPISGHTALYWYRQSLGQGPEFLIYFQGTGAADDSGLPNDRFFAVRPEGSVSTLKIQRTERGDSAVYLCASSGEATDTQYFGPGTRLTVL.

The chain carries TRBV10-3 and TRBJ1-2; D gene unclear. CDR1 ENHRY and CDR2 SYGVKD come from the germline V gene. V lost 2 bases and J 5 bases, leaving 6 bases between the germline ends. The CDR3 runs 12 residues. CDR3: CAISEGLYGYTF. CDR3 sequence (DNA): TGTGCCATCAGTGAGGGTCTGTATGGCTACACCTTC.

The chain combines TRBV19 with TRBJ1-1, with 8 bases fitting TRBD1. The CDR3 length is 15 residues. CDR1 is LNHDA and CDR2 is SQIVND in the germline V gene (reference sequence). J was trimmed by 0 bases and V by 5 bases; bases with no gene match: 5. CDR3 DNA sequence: TGTGCCAGTAGTGAAGGACAGGGAATGAACACTGAAGCTTTCTTT. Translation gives CASSEGQGMNTEAFF. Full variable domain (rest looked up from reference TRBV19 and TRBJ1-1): DGGITQSPKYLFRKEGQNVTLSCEQNLNHDAMYWYRQDPGQGLRLIYYSQIVNDFQKGDIAEGYSVSREKKESFPLTVTSAQKNPTAFYLCASSEGQGMNTEAFFGQGTRLTVV.

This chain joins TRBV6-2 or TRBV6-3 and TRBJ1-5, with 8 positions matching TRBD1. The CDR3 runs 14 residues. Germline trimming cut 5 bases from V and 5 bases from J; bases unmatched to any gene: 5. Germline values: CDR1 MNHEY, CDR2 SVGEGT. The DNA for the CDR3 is TGTGCCAGCAGTACGGACAGGGATGATCAGCCCCAGCATTTT. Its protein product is CASSTDRDDQPQHF.

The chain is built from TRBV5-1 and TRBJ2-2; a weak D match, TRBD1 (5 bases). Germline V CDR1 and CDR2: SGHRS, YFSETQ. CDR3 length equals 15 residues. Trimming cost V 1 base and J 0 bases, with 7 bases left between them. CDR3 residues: CASSLQGPNTGELFF. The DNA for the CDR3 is TGCGCCAGCAGCTTGCAGGGCCCGAACACCGGGGAGCTGTTTTTT.

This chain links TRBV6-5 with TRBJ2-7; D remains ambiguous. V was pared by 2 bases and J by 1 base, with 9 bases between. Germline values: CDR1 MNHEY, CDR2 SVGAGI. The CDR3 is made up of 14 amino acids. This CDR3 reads CASSYEEQSYEQYF. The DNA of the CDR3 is TGTGCCAGCAGTTACGAAGAACAGTCCTACGAGCAGTACTTC.

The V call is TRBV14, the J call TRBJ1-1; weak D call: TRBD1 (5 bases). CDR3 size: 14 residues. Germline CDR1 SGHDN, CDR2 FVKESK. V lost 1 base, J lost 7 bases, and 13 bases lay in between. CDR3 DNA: TGTGCCAGCAGCCAAGGCGGGGCGGGGGTTGAAGCTTTCTTT. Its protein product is CASSQGGAGVEAFF.

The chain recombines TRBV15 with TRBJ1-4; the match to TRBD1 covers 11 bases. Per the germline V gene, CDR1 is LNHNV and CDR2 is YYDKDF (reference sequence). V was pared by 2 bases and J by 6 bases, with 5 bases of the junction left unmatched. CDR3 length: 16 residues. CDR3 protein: CATSRPRTGGDEKLFF. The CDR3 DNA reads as TGTGCCACCAGCAGACCCCGGACAGGGGGCGATGAAAAACTGTTTTTT.

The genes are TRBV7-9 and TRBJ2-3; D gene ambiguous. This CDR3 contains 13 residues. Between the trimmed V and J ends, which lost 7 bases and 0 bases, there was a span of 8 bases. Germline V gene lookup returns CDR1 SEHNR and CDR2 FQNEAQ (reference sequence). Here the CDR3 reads CASTDYSTDTQYF. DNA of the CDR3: TGTGCCAGCACCGATTATAGCACAGATACGCAGTATTTT.

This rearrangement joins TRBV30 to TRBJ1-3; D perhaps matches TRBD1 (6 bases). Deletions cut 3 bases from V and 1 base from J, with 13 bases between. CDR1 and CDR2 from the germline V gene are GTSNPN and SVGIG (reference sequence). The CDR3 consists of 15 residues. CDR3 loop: CAWSKGTTSGNTIYF. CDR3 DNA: TGTGCCTGGAGCAAAGGGACAACTTCTGGAAACACCATATATTTT. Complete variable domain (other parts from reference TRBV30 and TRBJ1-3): SQTIHQWPATLVQPVGSPLSLECTVEGTSNPNLYWYRQAAGRGLQLLFYSVGIGQISSEVPQNLSASRPQDRQFILSSKKLLLSDSGFYLCAWSKGTTSGNTIYFGEGSWLTVV.

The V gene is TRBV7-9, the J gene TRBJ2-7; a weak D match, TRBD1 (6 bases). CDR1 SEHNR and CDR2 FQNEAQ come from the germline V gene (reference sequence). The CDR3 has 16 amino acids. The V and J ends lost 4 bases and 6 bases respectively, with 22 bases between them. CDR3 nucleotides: TGTGCCAGCAGCTCCCCCCCCTTACAGGGAGCCGTCGAGCAGTACTTC. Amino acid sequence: CASSSPPLQGAVEQYF. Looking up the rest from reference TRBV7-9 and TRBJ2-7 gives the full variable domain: DTGVSQNPRHKITKRGQNVTFRCDPISEHNRLYWYRQTLGQGPEFLTYFQNEAQLEKSRLLSDRFSAERPKGSFSTLEIQRTEQGDSAMYLCASSSPPLQGAVEQYFGPGTRLTVT.